A single sample gave rise to the 9 T cell receptor beta chains below, sequenced in a study of shared clonotypes between healthy human individuals. The data were produced by immunoSEQ multiplex PCR, yet TCRdb's version contains in-frame clones alone and is incomplete. Of about 1 million clones in the sample, roughly 70% were seen once. The material sequenced was memory CD4+ T cells sorted from blood. Subset noted: CD45RA-negative fraction. Every receptor here comes from a man younger than 35 in good health.

The chain carries TRBV5-4 and TRBJ2-6, with TRBD1 matching over 7 bases. Trimming cost V 4 bases and J 2 bases; bases outside gene matches: 9. CDR1 is SGHNT, CDR2 YYREEE, per germline (reference sequence). This CDR3 region has 17 residues. CDR3 bases: TGTGCCAGCAGCCCCCAGGGGGTTGGCCCTGGGGCCAACGTCCTGACTTTC. It is translated as CASSPQGVGPGANVLTF. The full variable domain, its missing parts supplied by reference TRBV5-4 and TRBJ2-6, is ETGVTQSPTHLIKTRGQQVTLRCSSQSGHNTVSWYQQALGQGPQFIFQYYREEENGRGNFPPRFSGLQFPNYSSELNVNALELDDSALYLCASSPQGVGPGANVLTFGAGSRLTVL.

The rearrangement links TRBV6-6 to TRBJ2-3, with D perhaps being TRBD1 or TRBD2 (6 bases each). The CDR3 runs 14 residues. The germline V gene has CDR1 MNHNY and CDR2 SVGAGI (reference sequence). The V end lost 2 bases, the J end lost 1 base, and 7 bases lay between the germline ends. CDR3 in amino acids: CASSYRGGTDTQYF. CDR3 bases: TGTGCCAGCAGTTACAGGGGGGGCACAGATACGCAGTATTTT.

This sequence joins TRBV15 and TRBJ2-7, with 7 bases matching TRBD2. The ends lost 0 bases at V and 4 bases at J; junction bases unmatched: 9. The germline gives CDR1 LNHNV, CDR2 YYDKDF (reference sequence). This CDR3 contains 16 residues. DNA of the CDR3: TGTGCCACCAGCAGAGATCCGGGGAGGGCGGCTTACGAGCAGTACTTC. Translation gives CATSRDPGRAAYEQYF.

This chain links TRBV7-2 with TRBJ1-1; D is unresolved. CDR1 and CDR2 (germline): SGHTA, FQGNSA. CDR3 length equals 14 residues. V lost 2 bases and J lost 5, with 12 bases in between. CDR3: CASSLTDRETEAFF. The CDR3 DNA sequence: TGTGCCAGCAGCTTAACAGACCGAGAGACTGAAGCTTTCTTT.

This chain joins TRBV5-1 and TRBJ2-3; TRBD2 agrees at 10 bases. The V gene's germline CDR1 is SGHRS and CDR2 YFSETQ. V shed 1 base, J shed 1 base, and the junction held 3 bases outside the gene matches. This CDR3 has 16 residues. CDR3 sequence: CASSLRSGGGTDTQYF. Written as DNA, the CDR3 is TGCGCCAGCAGCTTGCGGAGCGGGGGGGGCACAGATACGCAGTATTTT. The full variable domain, its missing parts supplied by reference TRBV5-1 and TRBJ2-3, is KAGVTQTPRYLIKTRGQQVTLSCSPISGHRSVSWYQQTPGQGLQFLFEYFSETQRNKGNFPGRFSGRQFSNSRSEMNVSTLELGDSALYLCASSLRSGGGTDTQYFGPGTRLTVL.

The table lists this clone with many counts. The chain combines TRBV27 with TRBJ2-7; TRBD1 matches at 8 bases. This CDR3 is 13 amino acids long. CDR1 MNHEY and CDR2 SMNVEV come from the germline V gene (reference sequence). V lost 5 bases to trimming and J lost 8 bases; unmatched junction nucleotides: 8. CDR3 nucleotides: TGTGCCAGCAGTCTCCGACAGGGGATACAGCAGTACTTC. Translating gives CASSLRQGIQQYF.

The J gene is TRBJ1-1, the V gene TRBV5-1; D perhaps matches TRBD1 (5 bases). CDR1 and CDR2 from the germline V gene are SGHRS and YFSETQ. The CDR3 sequence is 16 residues long. Trimming took off 6 bases at V and 3 bases at J, with 21 bases between the two ends. The chain's CDR3 is CASTPAGPNLDTEAFF. CDR3 sequence (DNA): TGCGCCAGCACCCCAGCGGGGCCGAATTTGGACACTGAAGCTTTCTTT.

A remark on this clone: Other DNA variants within this sample encode the same CDR3. Written as DNA, the CDR3 is TGTGCCAGCAGCGTAGAAGGGGCTGGCTATGGCTACACCTTC. This encodes CASSVEGAGYGYTF. The rearrangement uses TRBV9 and TRBJ1-2; D may be TRBD1 (5 bases). The length of the CDR3 is 14 residues. V dropped 0 bases and J dropped 4 bases, with 10 bases sitting between them. Germline-derived CDR1 and CDR2 are SGDLS and YYNGEE. Supplemented by reference TRBV9 and TRBJ1-2, the full variable domain reads DSGVTQTPKHLITATGQRVTLRCSPRSGDLSVYWYQQSLDQGLQFLIQYYNGEERAKGNILERFSAQQFPDLHSELNLSSLELGDSALYFCASSVEGAGYGYTFGSGTRLTVV.

The chain recombines TRBV2 with TRBJ1-6; a possible D gene is TRBD1 (5 bases). The CDR3 is 13 residues long. The germline V gene has CDR1 SNHLY and CDR2 FYNNEI. Trimming stripped 6 bases from V and 7 bases from J, with 10 bases between. In DNA form, the CDR3 reads TGTGCCAGCAGGATGGGGGGGAATTCACCCCTCCACTTT. This sequence encodes CASRMGGNSPLHF.